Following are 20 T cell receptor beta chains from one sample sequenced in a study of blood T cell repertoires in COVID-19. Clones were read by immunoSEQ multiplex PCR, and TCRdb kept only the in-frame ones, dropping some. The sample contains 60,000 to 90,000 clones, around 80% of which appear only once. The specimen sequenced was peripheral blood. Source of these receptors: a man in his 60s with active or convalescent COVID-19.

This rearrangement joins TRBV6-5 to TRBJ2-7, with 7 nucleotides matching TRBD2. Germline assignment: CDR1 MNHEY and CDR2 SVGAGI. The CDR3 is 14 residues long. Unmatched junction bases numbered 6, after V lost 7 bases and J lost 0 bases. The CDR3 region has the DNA TGTGCCAGCACCCTGCGGGGGAACTCCTACGAGCAGTACTTC. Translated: CASTLRGNSYEQYF.

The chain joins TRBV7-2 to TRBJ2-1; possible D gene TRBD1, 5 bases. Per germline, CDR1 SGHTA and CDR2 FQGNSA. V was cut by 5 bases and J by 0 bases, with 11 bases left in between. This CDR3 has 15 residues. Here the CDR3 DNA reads TGTGCCAGCAGCCACAGGTTAAGCTCCTACAATGAGCAGTTCTTC. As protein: CASSHRLSSYNEQFF.

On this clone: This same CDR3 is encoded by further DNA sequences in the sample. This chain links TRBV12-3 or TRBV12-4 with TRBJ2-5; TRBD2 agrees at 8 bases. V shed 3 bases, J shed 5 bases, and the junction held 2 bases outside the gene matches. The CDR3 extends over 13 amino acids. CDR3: CASSFAGGETQYF. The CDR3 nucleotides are TGTGCCAGCAGTTTCGCGGGAGGCGAGACCCAGTACTTC.

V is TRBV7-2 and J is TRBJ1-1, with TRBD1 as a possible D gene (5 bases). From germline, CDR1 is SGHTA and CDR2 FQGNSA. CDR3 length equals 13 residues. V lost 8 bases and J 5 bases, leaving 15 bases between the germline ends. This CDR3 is CASLYPRVTEAFF. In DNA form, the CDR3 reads TGTGCCAGCCTCTACCCCAGGGTTACTGAAGCTTTCTTT.

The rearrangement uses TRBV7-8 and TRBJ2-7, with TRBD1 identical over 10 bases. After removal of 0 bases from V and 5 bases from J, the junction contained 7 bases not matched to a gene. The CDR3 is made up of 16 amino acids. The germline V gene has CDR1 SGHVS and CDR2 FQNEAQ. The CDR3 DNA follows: TGTGCCAGCAGCTTAGCGCTCGGGACAGGGGTCGACGAGCAGTACTTC. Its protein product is CASSLALGTGVDEQYF.

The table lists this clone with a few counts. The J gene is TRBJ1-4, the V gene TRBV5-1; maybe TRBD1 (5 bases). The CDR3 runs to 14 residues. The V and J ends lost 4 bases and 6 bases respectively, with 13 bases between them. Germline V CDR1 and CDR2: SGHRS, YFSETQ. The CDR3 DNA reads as TGCGCCAGCAGCGCGGGACCGATGGATGAAAAACTGTTTTTT. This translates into CASSAGPMDEKLFF.

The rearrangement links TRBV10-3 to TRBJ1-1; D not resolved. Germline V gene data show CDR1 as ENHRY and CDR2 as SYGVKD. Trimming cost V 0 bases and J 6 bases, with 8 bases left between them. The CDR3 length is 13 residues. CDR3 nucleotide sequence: TGTGCCATCAGTGAGTCGAAGAGGGCTGAAGCTTTCTTT. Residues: CAISESKRAEAFF.

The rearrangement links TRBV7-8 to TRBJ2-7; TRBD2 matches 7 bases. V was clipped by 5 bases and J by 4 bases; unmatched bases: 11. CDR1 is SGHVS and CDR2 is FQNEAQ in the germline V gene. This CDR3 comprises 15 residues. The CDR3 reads CASSLQRTRGYEQYF. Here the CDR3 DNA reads TGTGCCAGCAGCCTCCAACGGACTAGAGGTTACGAGCAGTACTTC.

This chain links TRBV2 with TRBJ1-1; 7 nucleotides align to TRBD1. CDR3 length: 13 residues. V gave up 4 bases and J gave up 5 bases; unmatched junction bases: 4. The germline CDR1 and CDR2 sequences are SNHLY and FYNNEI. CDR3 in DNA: TGTGCCAGCAGTGTGGAGGGGGCGACTGAAGCTTTCTTT. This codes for CASSVEGATEAFF.

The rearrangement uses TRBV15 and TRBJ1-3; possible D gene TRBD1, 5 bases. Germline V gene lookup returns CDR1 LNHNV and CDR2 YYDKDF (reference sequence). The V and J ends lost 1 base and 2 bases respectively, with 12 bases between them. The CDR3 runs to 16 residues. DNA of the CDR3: TGTGCCACCAGCAGAGTTGGGGGGAGGGCTGGAAACACCATATATTTT. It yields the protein CATSRVGGRAGNTIYF. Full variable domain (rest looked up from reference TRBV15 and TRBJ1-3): DAMVIQNPRYQVTQFGKPVTLSCSQTLNHNVMYWYQQKSSQAPKLLFHYYDKDFNNEADTPDNFQSRRPNTSFCFLDIRSPGLGDTAMYLCATSRVGGRAGNTIYFGEGSWLTVV.

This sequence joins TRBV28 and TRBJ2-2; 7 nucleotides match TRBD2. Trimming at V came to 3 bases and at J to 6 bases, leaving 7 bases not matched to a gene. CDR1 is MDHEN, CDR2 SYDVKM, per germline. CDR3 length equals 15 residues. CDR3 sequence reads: CASSLEGGSAGELFF. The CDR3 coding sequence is TGTGCCAGCAGTTTGGAGGGAGGGTCGGCCGGGGAGCTGTTTTTT.

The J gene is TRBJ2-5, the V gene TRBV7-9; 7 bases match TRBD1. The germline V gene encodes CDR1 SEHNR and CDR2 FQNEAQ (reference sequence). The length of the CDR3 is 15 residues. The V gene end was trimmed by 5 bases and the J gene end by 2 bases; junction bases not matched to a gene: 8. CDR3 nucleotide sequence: TGTGCCAGCAGCGAGCTGGGACAGACACAAGAGACCCAGTACTTC. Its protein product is CASSELGQTQETQYF.

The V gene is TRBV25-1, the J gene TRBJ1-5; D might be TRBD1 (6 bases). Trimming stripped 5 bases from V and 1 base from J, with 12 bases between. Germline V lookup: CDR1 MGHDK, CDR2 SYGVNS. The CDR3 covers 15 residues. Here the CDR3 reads CASSMAGVSNQPQHF. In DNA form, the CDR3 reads TGTGCCAGCAGTATGGCAGGGGTAAGCAATCAGCCCCAGCATTTT.

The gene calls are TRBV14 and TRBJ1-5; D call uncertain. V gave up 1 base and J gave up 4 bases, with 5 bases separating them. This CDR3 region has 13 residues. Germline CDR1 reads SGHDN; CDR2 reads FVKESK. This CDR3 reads CASSQAFNQPQHF. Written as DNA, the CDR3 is TGTGCCAGCAGCCAAGCCTTTAATCAGCCCCAGCATTTT.

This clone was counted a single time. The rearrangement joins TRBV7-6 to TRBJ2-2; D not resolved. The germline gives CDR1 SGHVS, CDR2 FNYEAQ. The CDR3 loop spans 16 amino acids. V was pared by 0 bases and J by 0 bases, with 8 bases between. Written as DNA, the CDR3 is TGTGCCAGCAGCTTAGCCGAGTTATCGAACACCGGGGAGCTGTTTTTT. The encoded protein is CASSLAELSNTGELFF. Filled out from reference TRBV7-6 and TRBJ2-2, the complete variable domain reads GAGVSQSPRYKVTKRGQDVALRCDPISGHVSLYWYRQALGQGPEFLTYFNYEAQQDKSGLPNDRFSAERPEGSISTLTIQRTEQRDSAMYRCASSLAELSNTGELFFGEGSRLTVL.

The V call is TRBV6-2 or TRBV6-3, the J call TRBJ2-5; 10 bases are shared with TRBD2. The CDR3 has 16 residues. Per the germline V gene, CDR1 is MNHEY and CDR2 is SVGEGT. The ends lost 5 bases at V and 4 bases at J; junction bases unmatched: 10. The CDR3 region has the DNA TGTGCCAGCAGTCACAATAGCGGGGGGCCGGGAGAGACCCAGTACTTC. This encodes CASSHNSGGPGETQYF.

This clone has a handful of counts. CDR3 DNA: TGTGCCAGCAGCCGAGCGGCGGGGAACACTGAAGCTTTCTTT. Translation gives CASSRAAGNTEAFF. The chain uses TRBV7-9 and TRBJ1-1; D uncertain. This CDR3 spans 14 amino acids. Trimming cost V 5 bases and J 1 base, with 11 bases left between them. The germline V gene encodes CDR1 SEHNR and CDR2 FQNEAQ (reference sequence).

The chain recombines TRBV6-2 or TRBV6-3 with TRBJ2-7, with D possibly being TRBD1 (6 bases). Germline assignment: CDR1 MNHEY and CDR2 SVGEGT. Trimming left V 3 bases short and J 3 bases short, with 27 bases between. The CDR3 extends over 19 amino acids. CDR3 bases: TGTGCCAGCAGTTATGACAGGCCGCTTCGGGCCTCAGGACGCTACGAGCAGTACTTC. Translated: CASSYDRPLRASGRYEQYF.

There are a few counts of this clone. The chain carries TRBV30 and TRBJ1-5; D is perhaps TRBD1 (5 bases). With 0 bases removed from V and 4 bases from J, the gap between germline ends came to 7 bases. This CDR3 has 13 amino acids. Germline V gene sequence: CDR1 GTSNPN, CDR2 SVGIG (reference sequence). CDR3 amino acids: CAWSVGGNQPQHF. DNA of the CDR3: TGTGCCTGGAGTGTGGGGGGGAATCAGCCCCAGCATTTT.

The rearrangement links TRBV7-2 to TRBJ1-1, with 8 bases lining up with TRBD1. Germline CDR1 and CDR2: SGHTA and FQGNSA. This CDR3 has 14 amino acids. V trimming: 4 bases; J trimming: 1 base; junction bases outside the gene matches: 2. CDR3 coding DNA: TGTGCCAGCAGCTCGGGACAGGCGAACACTGAAGCTTTCTTT. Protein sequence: CASSSGQANTEAFF.